What follows are 5 T cell receptor beta chains derived from one specimen sequenced in a study of blood T cell repertoires in COVID-19. Clones were sequenced by immunoSEQ multiplex PCR, and TCRdb holds only the in-frame ones, with some missing. The repertoire holds roughly 250,000 clones, with about 80% as singletons. The sequencing input was peripheral blood. The source of these receptors is a human donor in a cohort sampled during active COVID-19.

The rearrangement joins TRBV9 to TRBJ1-6, with 8 bases lining up with TRBD1. This CDR3 is built from 15 residues. Germline CDR1 is SGDLS and CDR2 is YYNGEE. The V gene end was trimmed by 3 bases and the J gene end by 6 bases; junction bases not matched to a gene: 5. CDR3 bases: TGTGCCAGCAGCGCCCCAGGGGGCTTTAATTCACCCCTCCACTTT. As protein: CASSAPGGFNSPLHF.

The CDR3: CASTSPRGTSRLSNQPQHF. In DNA form, the CDR3 reads TGTGCCAGCACCTCACCACGTGGCACGTCGAGGCTAAGCAATCAGCCCCAGCATTTT. The genes are TRBV3-1 (or the pseudogene TRBV3-2) and TRBJ1-5, with unresolved D. CDR3 length: 19 residues. Deletions cut 7 bases from V and 1 base from J, with 26 bases between. Per germline, CDR1 LGHDT and CDR2 YNNKEL (reference sequence).

This chain uses TRBV19 with TRBJ2-1, with 15 bases fitting TRBD2. CDR3 length: 16 residues. With 3 bases clipped from V and 9 bases from J, the junction kept 6 bases outside the gene matches. Germline lookup yields CDR1 LNHDA and CDR2 SQIVND (reference sequence). CDR3 protein: CASSIQGTSGRSEQFF. The DNA for the CDR3 is TGTGCCAGTAGTATCCAAGGGACTAGCGGGAGGAGTGAGCAGTTCTTC.

CDR3 coding DNA: TGTGCCAGCAGCTTTCCGACAGGGGGGCGGTCACCCCTCCACTTT. Encoded protein: CASSFPTGGRSPLHF. The rearrangement joins TRBV5-4 to TRBJ1-6; TRBD1 matches at 9 bases. Germline V gene sequence: CDR1 SGHNT, CDR2 YYREEE (reference sequence). There are 15 residues in the CDR3. J gave up 10 bases and V 2 bases, and 7 bases lay outside the gene matches. Full variable domain (outside the CDR3, taken from reference TRBV5-4 and TRBJ1-6): ETGVTQSPTHLIKTRGQQVTLRCSSQSGHNTVSWYQQALGQGPQFIFQYYREEENGRGNFPPRFSGLQFPNYSSELNVNALELDDSALYLCASSFPTGGRSPLHFGNGTRLTVT.

CDR3 residues: CASCLRYTDTQYF. CDR3 nucleotide sequence: TGTGCCAGCTGTCTCCGGTACACAGATACGCAGTATTTT. The V gene is TRBV2, the J gene TRBJ2-3, with D uncertain. Looked up from germline, CDR1 is SNHLY and CDR2 is FYNNEI. There are 13 residues in the CDR3. Trimming left V 8 bases short and J 2 bases short, with 11 bases between.